A single sample is the source of the 8 T cell receptor beta chains below, sequenced in a study of OX40 agonist ivuxolimab in advanced cancers. This table comes from immunoSEQ multiplex PCR, and its TCRdb copy is limited to in-frame clones, with some not included. The profile shows about 12,000 clones, around 80% of them singletons. The source was CD4+ or CD8+ T cells sorted from blood, collected in a trial of the OX40 agonist ivuxolimab. The origin of the receptors is an adult with an advanced solid tumor such as melanoma, head and neck, liver or kidney cancer.

The chain combines TRBV30 with TRBJ2-1; 12 nucleotides match TRBD2. The CDR3 length is 13 residues. V trimming: 4 bases; J trimming: 7 bases; junction bases outside the gene matches: 2. Per germline, CDR1 GTSNPN and CDR2 SVGIG (reference sequence). CDR3 nucleotides: TGTGCCTGGACTAGCGGGAGGGTAAATGAGCAGTTCTTC. As protein: CAWTSGRVNEQFF.

The chain recombines TRBV5-1 with TRBJ1-6; D unclear. V lost 0 bases, J lost 9 bases, and 4 bases lay in between. Per germline, CDR1 SGHRS and CDR2 YFSETQ. This CDR3 spans 12 amino acids. CDR3 loop: CASSLDGSPLHF. CDR3 in DNA: TGCGCCAGCAGCTTGGACGGTTCACCCCTCCACTTT.

This clone turned up a few times. Other DNA sequences of this sample code for an identical CDR3. The V call is TRBV15, the J call TRBJ2-7, with 9 bases aligning to TRBD1. CDR3 length equals 14 residues. Per germline, CDR1 LNHNV and CDR2 YYDKDF (reference sequence). V was pared by 5 bases and J by 2 bases, with 4 bases of the junction left unmatched. In nucleotides, the CDR3 is TGTGCCACCAGCGACAGGACAGGGGCCTACGAGCAGTACTTC. As protein: CATSDRTGAYEQYF. Drawing the rest from reference TRBV15 and TRBJ2-7, the complete variable domain is DAMVIQNPRYQVTQFGKPVTLSCSQTLNHNVMYWYQQKSSQAPKLLFHYYDKDFNNEADTPDNFQSRRPNTSFCFLDIRSPGLGDTAMYLCATSDRTGAYEQYFGPGTRLTVT.

This clone has just one count. The chain is built from TRBV10-1 and TRBJ2-5, with 7 positions matching TRBD1. The CDR3 covers 13 residues. Germline trimming cut 7 bases from V and 5 bases from J; bases unmatched to any gene: 7. The germline gives CDR1 WNHNN, CDR2 SYGVQD (reference sequence). The CDR3 coding sequence is TGCGCCAGCACTCGACAGGGCGGGGAGACCCAGTACTTC. Translated, it gives CASTRQGGETQYF.

The chain carries TRBV28 and TRBJ2-3, with 7 bases lining up with TRBD1. Germline values: CDR1 MDHEN, CDR2 SYDVKM. The CDR3 is made up of 15 amino acids. The trim removed 6 bases at V and 3 bases at J, leaving 9 bases unmatched. Here the CDR3 reads CASSRDRVRTDTQYF. Written as DNA, the CDR3 is TGTGCCAGCAGCCGCGACAGGGTGCGTACAGATACGCAGTATTTT.

The chain employs TRBV2 and TRBJ2-1; D gene ambiguous. The CDR3 is 14 amino acids. Between the trimmed V and J ends, which lost 3 bases and 4 bases, there was a span of 10 bases. CDR1 is SNHLY and CDR2 is FYNNEI in the germline V gene. CDR3 protein: CASSDTWVYNEQFF. The DNA for the CDR3 is TGTGCCAGCAGTGACACGTGGGTATACAATGAGCAGTTCTTC. Drawing the rest from reference TRBV2 and TRBJ2-1, the complete variable domain is EPEVTQTPSHQVTQMGQEVILRCVPISNHLYFYWYRQILGQKVEFLVSFYNNEISEKSEIFDDQFSVERPDGSNFTLKIRSTKLEDSAMYFCASSDTWVYNEQFFGPGTRLTVL.

CDR3 coding DNA: TGTGCCAGCAGCGTAGCTATACAAGCAGATACGCAGTATTTT. As protein: CASSVAIQADTQYF. The genes are TRBV9 and TRBJ2-3, with D unclear. The CDR3 is made up of 14 amino acids. Germline loops: CDR1 SGDLS, CDR2 YYNGEE. Trimming cost V 0 bases and J 4 bases, with 9 bases left between them. Full variable domain (rest looked up from reference TRBV9 and TRBJ2-3): DSGVTQTPKHLITATGQRVTLRCSPRSGDLSVYWYQQSLDQGLQFLIQYYNGEERAKGNILERFSAQQFPDLHSELNLSSLELGDSALYFCASSVAIQADTQYFGPGTRLTVL.

This chain joins TRBV27 and TRBJ1-1; TRBD1 might be the D (5 bases). CDR3 size: 15 residues. V dropped 11 bases and J dropped 1 base, with 20 bases sitting between them. Germline V CDR1 and CDR2: MNHEY, SMNVEV (reference sequence). The CDR3 sequence: CASTQGPWGNTEAFF. The CDR3 DNA follows: TGTGCCTCTACCCAGGGTCCGTGGGGGAACACTGAAGCTTTCTTT.